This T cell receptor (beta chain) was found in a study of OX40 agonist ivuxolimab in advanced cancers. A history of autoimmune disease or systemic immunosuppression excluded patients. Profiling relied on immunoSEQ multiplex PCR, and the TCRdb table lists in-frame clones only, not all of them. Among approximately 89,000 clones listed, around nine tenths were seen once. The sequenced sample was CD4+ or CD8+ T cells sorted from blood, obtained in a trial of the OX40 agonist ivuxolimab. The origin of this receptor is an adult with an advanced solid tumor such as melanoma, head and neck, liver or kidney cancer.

CDR3 sequence reads: CASRNNRAGELFF. The CDR3, as DNA: TGTGCCAGCAGAAACAACAGGGCCGGGGAGCTGTTTTTT. The chain carries TRBV28 and TRBJ2-2; weak D call: TRBD1 (6 bases). Trimming shortened V by 6 bases and J by 6 bases, and 11 bases separated the two germline ends. CDR1 is MDHEN, CDR2 SYDVKM, per germline. The CDR3 covers 13 residues.